Below are 13 T cell receptor beta chains sequenced from a single sample in a study of T cell responses to AZD1222 COVID-19 vaccine. TCRdb keeps only in-frame clones here, not all; method: immunoSEQ multiplex PCR. Of approximately 76,000 clones in the sample, around nine tenths were seen once. The sample in question was peripheral blood, obtained on day 0 of MenACWY control vaccination. These receptors came from an adult in good health.

This clone was recorded only once. CDR3 sequence reads: CASSPGTGAPGPQHF. The CDR3 DNA follows: TGTGCCAGCTCACCCGGGACAGGGGCCCCCGGGCCCCAGCATTTT. V usage is TRBV18 and J usage is TRBJ1-5, with 10 bases fitting TRBD1. The CDR3 is 15 residues long. The V and J ends lost 3 bases and 9 bases, in that order; junction bases with no gene match: 8. CDR1 is KGHSH and CDR2 is LQKENI in the germline V gene.

The V call is TRBV27, the J call TRBJ2-1, with 12 positions matching TRBD2. Germline lookup yields CDR1 MNHEY and CDR2 SMNVEV (reference sequence). J lost 3 bases, V lost 5 bases, and 2 bases had no gene match. The CDR3 consists of 15 residues. The CDR3 region is CASSRTSGVYNEQFF. The CDR3 region has the DNA TGTGCCAGCAGTCGGACTAGCGGGGTCTACAATGAGCAGTTCTTC.

CDR3 nucleotides: TGTGCCATCAGTGACCCAGACCGGACCTACGAGCAGTACTTC. Translating it yields CAISDPDRTYEQYF. The chain carries TRBV10-3 and TRBJ2-7; D remains ambiguous. The CDR3 contains 14 residues. Germline CDR1 ENHRY, CDR2 SYGVKD. The V and J ends lost 3 bases and 2 bases respectively, with 11 bases between them.

The chain is built from TRBV6-2 or TRBV6-3 and TRBJ2-2; D unclear. This CDR3 comprises 14 residues. The germline V gene encodes CDR1 MNHEY and CDR2 SVGEGT. V dropped 5 bases and J dropped 3 bases, with 10 bases sitting between them. CDR3 sequence: CASSDDPHTGELFF. The CDR3 DNA sequence: TGTGCCAGCAGTGATGACCCCCACACCGGGGAGCTGTTTTTT.

The chain uses TRBV13 and TRBJ2-1; the D gene is possibly TRBD2 (5 bases). V was trimmed by 6 bases and J by 11 bases, leaving 14 bases between them. Germline CDR1 reads PRHDT; CDR2 reads FYEKMQ (reference sequence). The CDR3 runs 12 residues. DNA of the CDR3: TGTGCCAGCAGGCCGGGATCCGGCAAGCAGTTCTTC. Its translation: CASRPGSGKQFF.

The rearrangement links TRBV30 to TRBJ1-4, with D unclear. From germline, CDR1 is GTSNPN and CDR2 SVGIG (reference sequence). V was clipped by 0 bases and J by 6 bases, with 8 bases between them. This CDR3 spans 13 amino acids. For the CDR3, the DNA is TGTGCCTGGAGTGTACCTGGGTATGAAAAACTGTTTTTT. Its translation: CAWSVPGYEKLFF.

The chain has TRBV4-3 and TRBJ1-4, with 7 positions matching TRBD1. This CDR3 spans 17 amino acids. Germline V gene sequence: CDR1 LGHNA, CDR2 YSLEER. V shed 0 bases, J shed 7 bases, and the junction held 11 bases outside the gene matches. The CDR3 coding sequence is TGCGCCAGCAGCCAAGATCGAGCCAACAGGGGAGGTGAAAAACTGTTTTTT. This encodes CASSQDRANRGGEKLFF.

V and J are TRBV28 and TRBJ1-1; D might be TRBD1 (5 bases). The CDR3 has 17 amino acids. Trimming removed 6 bases at V and 0 bases at J, with 20 bases between. Per germline, CDR1 MDHEN and CDR2 SYDVKM. The CDR3 DNA is TGTGCCAGCAGGGTCCGTGCGACAGAACGTATGAACACTGAAGCTTTCTTT. Translation: CASRVRATERMNTEAFF.

This chain connects TRBV3-1 (or the pseudogene TRBV3-2) to TRBJ2-3; possibly TRBD2 for D (5 bases). Germline V CDR1 and CDR2: LGHDT, YNNKEL (reference sequence). V lost 2 bases and J 6 bases, leaving 12 bases between the germline ends. This CDR3 is built from 14 residues. The CDR3 is CASSQRSSGDTQYF. CDR3 DNA: TGTGCCAGCAGCCAAAGAAGCTCGGGGGATACGCAGTATTTT.

The chain uses TRBV4-2 and TRBJ2-2; D remains ambiguous. CDR3 length equals 15 residues. Trimming took 4 bases from V and 0 from J, leaving 9 bases between them. Germline V lookup: CDR1 LGHNA, CDR2 YNFKEQ. DNA of the CDR3: TGTGCCAGCAGCCCCCGATCCGCGAACACCGGGGAGCTGTTTTTT. It yields the protein CASSPRSANTGELFF.

The genes are TRBV7-8 and TRBJ1-4; D unclear. Per the germline V gene, CDR1 is SGHVS and CDR2 is FQNEAQ. V was cut by 3 bases and J by 1 base, with 9 bases left in between. CDR3 length equals 15 residues. The CDR3 is CASSFAALTNEKLFF. Written as DNA, the CDR3 is TGTGCCAGCAGCTTTGCAGCGCTAACTAATGAAAAACTGTTTTTT.

CDR3 protein: CASSLDSGGTYNEQFF. The DNA of the CDR3 is TGCGCCAGCAGCTTAGACTCCGGAGGGACCTACAATGAGCAGTTCTTC. V is TRBV5-1 and J is TRBJ2-1; a weak D match, TRBD2 (6 bases). Trimming shortened V by 2 bases and J by 2 bases, and 14 bases separated the two germline ends. Germline V lookup: CDR1 SGHRS, CDR2 YFSETQ. This CDR3 has 16 amino acids.

The chain is built from TRBV18 and TRBJ2-7; the D gene is possibly TRBD1 (5 bases). CDR1 is KGHSH, CDR2 LQKENI, per germline. The CDR3 extends over 13 amino acids. V shed 2 bases and J shed 4 bases, with 9 bases lying between them. The CDR3 sequence is CASSPGANYEQYF. DNA for the CDR3: TGTGCCAGCTCACCAGGGGCAAATTACGAGCAGTACTTC.